The 17 T cell receptor beta chains below all came from one sample that was sequenced in a study of T-cell reconstitution after alpha-beta-depleted transplantation in children. Unique molecular identifiers featured in how the TCRbeta library was prepared. TCRdb used MiXCR to reprocess the PCR reads, holding one entry per CDR3 protein. Found here are about 200,000 distinct CDR3 sequences, 6.6% of them singletons; the top ten hold 5.5%. The source was PBMCs, collected before TCRalphabeta/CD19-depleted stem cell transplant. The receptors shown here come from a boy between 2 and 10 years old with acute lymphoblastic leukemia, due to receive a stem cell transplant.

The CDR3 region has the DNA TGTGCCAGCAGTCCAACGGAGGGTAGCAATCAGCCCCAGCATTTT. It codes for CASSPTEGSNQPQHF. The rearrangement uses TRBV28 and TRBJ1-5; D is uncertain. V was trimmed by 5 bases and J by 0 bases, leaving 11 bases between them. The CDR3 totals 15 residues. The germline V gene has CDR1 MDHEN and CDR2 SYDVKM.

This clonotype was seen more than once but under ten times. The V call is TRBV6-1, the J call TRBJ2-2; perhaps D is TRBD1 or TRBD2 (5 bases each). CDR1 and CDR2 (germline): MNHNS, SASEGT. The CDR3 contains 16 residues. V was pared by 7 bases and J by 2 bases, with 17 bases between. The CDR3: CASTHGTSKNTGELFF. CDR3 bases: TGTGCCAGCACCCATGGGACGTCCAAAAACACCGGGGAGCTGTTTTTT.

There are many counts of this clonotype. J is TRBJ2-5 and V is TRBV25-1; TRBD2 might be the D (7 bases). The V gene lost 7 bases and the J gene lost 3 bases, with 12 bases spanning the gap. The CDR3 is 13 amino acids. CDR1 and CDR2 (germline): MGHDK, SYGVNS. This chain's CDR3 is CASTRGAEETQYF. The CDR3 coding sequence is TGTGCCAGCACTCGGGGGGCGGAAGAGACCCAGTACTTC. Full variable domain (outside the CDR3, taken from reference TRBV25-1 and TRBJ2-5): EADIYQTPRYLVIGTGKKITLECSQTMGHDKMYWYQQDPGMELHLIHYSYGVNSTEKGDLSSESTVSRIRTEHFPLTLESARPSHTSQYLCASTRGAEETQYFGPGTRLLVL.

This clonotype was seen many times. The chain joins TRBV4-2 to TRBJ2-3; D might be TRBD1 or TRBD2, each matching 6 bases. CDR3 length: 16 amino acids. Germline V CDR1 and CDR2: LGHNA, YNFKEQ. V lost 0 bases to trimming and J lost 6 bases, with 16 bases between them. CDR3 region: CASSQEFWGAGDTQYF. The CDR3 coding sequence is TGTGCCAGCAGCCAAGAATTTTGGGGGGCCGGGGATACGCAGTATTTT.

This clonotype was recorded many times. The rearrangement links TRBV7-9 to TRBJ1-1; no definite D call. Germline-derived CDR1 and CDR2 are SEHNR and FQNEAQ (reference sequence). Deletions cut 1 base from V and 8 bases from J, with 11 bases between. CDR3 length equals 13 residues. The CDR3 DNA reads TGTGCCAGCAGCTTAGTCGGGGTAGGGGAAGCTTTCTTT. Translation gives CASSLVGVGEAFF.

This rearrangement joins TRBV7-3 to TRBJ2-2; weak D call: TRBD1 (6 bases). CDR3 size: 14 residues. Germline V gives CDR1 SGHTA, CDR2 FQGTGA. Between the trimmed V and J ends, which lost 4 bases and 4 bases, there was a span of 10 bases. CDR3 loop: CASSSGQSTGELFF. In nucleotides, the CDR3 is TGTGCCAGCAGCTCGGGACAAAGCACCGGGGAGCTGTTTTTT.

This clonotype was seen at least ten times. This sequence joins TRBV29-1 and TRBJ1-1; no clear D. The CDR3 runs to 14 residues. The V gene lost 5 bases and the J gene lost 2 bases, with 15 bases spanning the gap. The germline gives CDR1 SQVTM, CDR2 ANQGSEA. CDR3 loop: CSVKKPNPNTEAFF. The CDR3 nucleotides are TGCAGCGTTAAAAAACCCAACCCCAACACTGAAGCTTTCTTT.

This clonotype was recorded at least ten times. The CDR3 nucleotides are TGTGCCAGCAGTTCTACCGTGGGACGCAGCTCCTACAATGAGCAGTTCTTC. Translation: CASSSTVGRSSYNEQFF. This chain connects TRBV28 to TRBJ2-1; the D gene could be TRBD1 or TRBD2 (5 bases each). Germline loops: CDR1 MDHEN, CDR2 SYDVKM. The CDR3 has 17 residues. Trimming left V 4 bases short and J 0 bases short, with 16 bases between.

Ten or more counts support this clonotype. This sequence joins TRBV28 and TRBJ2-2; D is undetermined. With 3 bases removed from V and 0 bases from J, the gap between germline ends came to 8 bases. The CDR3 is made up of 15 amino acids. Germline CDR1 reads MDHEN; CDR2 reads SYDVKM. CDR3: CASSFTPANTGELFF. The DNA of the CDR3 is TGTGCCAGCAGTTTTACCCCTGCGAACACCGGGGAGCTGTTTTTT. The whole variable domain, remainder taken from reference TRBV28 and TRBJ2-2, is DVKVTQSSRYLVKRTGEKVFLECVQDMDHENMFWYRQDPGLGLRLIYFSYDVKMKEKGDIPEGYSVSREKKERFSLILESASTNQTSMYLCASSFTPANTGELFFGEGSRLTVL.

This clonotype has more than one count but fewer than ten. V and J are TRBV20-1 and TRBJ2-2, with D possibly TRBD1 on 7 matching bases. CDR1 and CDR2 from the germline V gene are DFQATT and SNEGSKA (reference sequence). Trimming shortened V by 1 base and J by 6 bases, and 21 bases separated the two germline ends. The CDR3 extends over 17 amino acids. In DNA form, the CDR3 reads TGCAGTGCTAGAGTTGTGTCGGTCAGGGGGGTAGCCGGGGAGCTGTTTTTT. Its protein product is CSARVVSVRGVAGELFF.

Only one count was recorded for this clonotype. The germline gene is not matched at one end of the junction; a read error may be the cause. The rearrangement uses TRBV4-2 and TRBJ2-7, with 7 bases lining up with TRBD1. Germline V lookup: CDR1 LGHNA, CDR2 YNFKEQ. CDR3 length: 15 residues. This CDR3 reads CAISHGLRGNDEQYF. The CDR3 coding sequence is TGTGCCATCAGCCACGGCCTCAGGGGGAATGACGAGCAGTACTTC.

In its sample, this clonotype was seen many times. The chain combines TRBV7-8 with TRBJ1-1; possibly TRBD1 for D (5 bases). This CDR3 comprises 15 residues. The V and J ends lost 6 bases and 2 bases respectively, with 16 bases between them. CDR1 and CDR2 from the germline V gene are SGHVS and FQNEAQ. The CDR3 region has the DNA TGTGCCAGCAGTTACGGCCGGACAACCAACACTGAAGCTTTCTTT. The encoded protein is CASSYGRTTNTEAFF. Based on the CDR3 plus reference TRBV7-8 and TRBJ1-1, the full variable domain is GAGVSQSPRYKVAKRGQDVALRCDPISGHVSLFWYQQALGQGPEFLTYFQNEAQLDKSGLPSDRFFAERPEGSVSTLKIQRTQQEDSAVYLCASSYGRTTNTEAFFGQGTRLTVV.

This clonotype occurred many times. The chain is built from TRBV7-2 and TRBJ2-1, with D perhaps being TRBD1 or TRBD2 (6 bases each). This CDR3 is built from 13 residues. Germline V gene lookup returns CDR1 SGHTA and CDR2 FQGNSA. V shed 7 bases and J shed 8 bases, with 15 bases lying between them. DNA for the CDR3: TGTGCCAGCAAAAATTACAGGGAGGATGAGCAGTTCTTC. Translated: CASKNYREDEQFF.

The chain couples TRBV2 to TRBJ2-5; possibly TRBD1 or TRBD2 for D (5 bases each). V was clipped by 6 bases and J by 7 bases, with 15 bases between them. This CDR3 contains 13 residues. Germline V gene lookup returns CDR1 SNHLY and CDR2 FYNNEI. As DNA, the CDR3 is TGTGCCAGCAGGAGTGGGGGTCTAGTGACCCAGTACTTC. Residues: CASRSGGLVTQYF.

This clonotype was seen at least ten times. CDR3 sequence (DNA): TGCAGCGTCTCATGGGGGGGGCGTGCTGGCGGTGAGCAGTTCTTC. This sequence encodes CSVSWGGRAGGEQFF. The rearrangement joins TRBV29-1 to TRBJ2-1, with a possible D match to TRBD2 (7 bases). The germline gives CDR1 SQVTM, CDR2 ANQGSEA. CDR3 length equals 15 residues. Trimming stripped 6 bases from V and 9 bases from J, with 24 bases between.

A few counts support this clonotype. The gene calls are TRBV10-3 and TRBJ2-1; 10 bases match TRBD2. The CDR3 spans 15 residues. The germline gives CDR1 ENHRY, CDR2 SYGVKD. Trimming removed 4 bases from V and 7 bases from J; junction bases left unmatched: 7. This CDR3 is CAISVEREGRNEQFF. Here the CDR3 DNA reads TGTGCCATCAGTGTGGAGCGGGAGGGCCGGAATGAGCAGTTCTTC.

This clonotype showed up many times. The chain is built from TRBV28 and TRBJ1-2, with 12 bases identical to TRBD1. CDR1 is MDHEN and CDR2 is SYDVKM in the germline V gene. V shed 6 bases, J shed 5 bases, and the junction held 10 bases outside the gene matches. The CDR3 has 16 amino acids. Here the CDR3 reads CASRDPGTGGGYGYTF. CDR3 in DNA: TGTGCCAGCAGGGACCCCGGGACAGGGGGCGGGTATGGCTACACCTTC.